Listed here are 26 T cell receptor beta chains from one sample, sequenced in a study of blood T cell repertoires in COVID-19. The data were produced by immunoSEQ multiplex PCR, yet TCRdb's version contains in-frame clones alone and is incomplete. The sample yields a few hundred thousand clones, more than 85% seen once. Material: PBMCs or T cells enriched from blood (not recorded which). These receptors originate from a woman aged 30 to 39 who had recovered from COVID-19.

The chain joins TRBV2 to TRBJ1-6, with D uncertain. CDR1 and CDR2 (germline): SNHLY, FYNNEI. The CDR3 has 15 residues. V lost 7 bases and J lost 0, with 10 bases in between. CDR3 sequence reads: CASMGGRSYNSPLHF. Written as DNA, the CDR3 is TGTGCCAGCATGGGAGGGCGCTCCTATAATTCACCCCTCCACTTT.

The rearrangement joins TRBV6-5 to TRBJ1-5; D is perhaps TRBD1 (5 bases). Deletions cut 2 bases from V and 5 bases from J, with 7 bases between. The CDR3 runs to 13 residues. Germline CDR1 is MNHEY and CDR2 is SVGAGI. CDR3: CASSYGAYQPQHF. In DNA form, the CDR3 reads TGTGCCAGCAGTTACGGGGCGTATCAGCCCCAGCATTTT.

This chain links TRBV7-2 with TRBJ2-3; 9 bases fit TRBD2. The J segment lost 4 bases and the V segment lost 0 bases, leaving 5 bases of the junction unmatched. The CDR3 has 16 amino acids. Germline V gene sequence: CDR1 SGHTA, CDR2 FQGNSA. The CDR3 DNA sequence: TGTGCCAGCAGCTTAGCGCCAGCGGGAGGCCCAGATACGCAGTATTTT. Translated: CASSLAPAGGPDTQYF.

The chain is built from TRBV5-8 and TRBJ1-1; D is undetermined. Germline lookup yields CDR1 SGHTS and CDR2 YDEGEE. This CDR3 has 15 residues. Trimming removed 0 bases from V and 0 bases from J, with 9 bases in between. The DNA for the CDR3 is TGTGCCAGCAGCTTGGCCTTTTCAGTGAACACTGAAGCTTTCTTT. This sequence encodes CASSLAFSVNTEAFF.

V usage is TRBV4-2 and J usage is TRBJ1-5; D not resolved. The V gene lost 1 base and the J gene lost 4 bases, with 8 bases spanning the gap. This CDR3 spans 14 amino acids. Germline values: CDR1 LGHNA, CDR2 YNFKEQ. CDR3 nucleotides: TGTGCCAGCAGCCAAGTAGAGGAGAATCAGCCCCAGCATTTT. Translated, it gives CASSQVEENQPQHF.

V gene TRBV7-8 combines with J gene TRBJ2-1; 8 bases line up with TRBD2. CDR1 SGHVS and CDR2 FQNEAQ come from the germline V gene. The CDR3 has 14 amino acids. Losses at the gene ends were 6 bases for V and 4 bases for J; bases not matched to a gene: 5. The chain's CDR3 is CASRGGLAYNEQFF. The CDR3 DNA follows: TGTGCCAGCAGGGGAGGACTAGCTTACAATGAGCAGTTCTTC. The complete variable domain, with remaining parts taken from reference TRBV7-8 and TRBJ2-1, reads GAGVSQSPRYKVAKRGQDVALRCDPISGHVSLFWYQQALGQGPEFLTYFQNEAQLDKSGLPSDRFFAERPEGSVSTLKIQRTQQEDSAVYLCASRGGLAYNEQFFGPGTRLTVL.

The chain is built from TRBV29-1 and TRBJ2-6; D remains unclear. CDR1 and CDR2 (germline): SQVTM, ANQGSEA. V was clipped by 7 bases and J by 0 bases, with 10 bases between them. The CDR3 sequence is 14 residues long. The CDR3 DNA is TGCAGCGCCGCAGGAAACTCTGGGGCCAACGTCCTGACTTTC. Amino acids: CSAAGNSGANVLTF. The entire variable domain, with the rest obtained from reference TRBV29-1 and TRBJ2-6, is as follows: SAVISQKPSRDICQRGTSLTIQCQVDSQVTMMFWYRQQPGQSLTLIATANQGSEATYESGFVIDKFPISRPNLTFSTLTVSNMSPEDSSIYLCSAAGNSGANVLTFGAGSRLTVL.

J is TRBJ2-5 and V is TRBV7-8, with TRBD2 identical over 8 bases. This CDR3 comprises 15 residues. Germline V gives CDR1 SGHVS, CDR2 FQNEAQ. The V gene end was trimmed by 9 bases and the J gene end by 4 bases; junction bases not matched to a gene: 13. CDR3 in DNA: TGTGCCAGTACCACCCGGCGGGCGGGAGGAGAGACCCAGTACTTC. Translated: CASTTRRAGGETQYF. The complete variable domain, with remaining parts taken from reference TRBV7-8 and TRBJ2-5, reads GAGVSQSPRYKVAKRGQDVALRCDPISGHVSLFWYQQALGQGPEFLTYFQNEAQLDKSGLPSDRFFAERPEGSVSTLKIQRTQQEDSAVYLCASTTRRAGGETQYFGPGTRLLVL.

The chain has TRBV19 and TRBJ2-1; perhaps TRBD1 as D (6 bases). V lost 4 bases and J lost 12, with 13 bases in between. The germline CDR1 and CDR2 sequences are LNHDA and SQIVND (reference sequence). The CDR3 sequence is 12 residues long. The DNA for the CDR3 is TGTGCCAGTAGTAAGGACAGATTGGGGCAGTTCTTC. Protein sequence: CASSKDRLGQFF.

This rearrangement joins TRBV6-5 to TRBJ1-2; perhaps TRBD1 as D (6 bases). V was pared by 2 bases and J by 3 bases, with 7 bases between. Germline CDR1 reads MNHEY; CDR2 reads SVGAGI. CDR3 length: 13 amino acids. CDR3 in DNA: TGTGCCAGCAGTTACACAGGGCACTATGGCTACACCTTC. Its translation: CASSYTGHYGYTF.

This clone was counted a single time. The chain has TRBV5-1 and TRBJ1-4; 7 nucleotides line up with TRBD1. The V gene end was trimmed by 0 bases and the J gene end by 8 bases; junction bases not matched to a gene: 7. The CDR3 totals 15 residues. In germline, CDR1 is SGHRS, CDR2 YFSETQ. This CDR3 is CASSLGIQGPEKLFF. In nucleotides, the CDR3 is TGCGCCAGCAGCTTGGGTATACAGGGGCCGGAAAAACTGTTTTTT. The whole variable domain, remainder taken from reference TRBV5-1 and TRBJ1-4, is KAGVTQTPRYLIKTRGQQVTLSCSPISGHRSVSWYQQTPGQGLQFLFEYFSETQRNKGNFPGRFSGRQFSNSRSEMNVSTLELGDSALYLCASSLGIQGPEKLFFGSGTQLSVL.

The chain recombines TRBV7-9 with TRBJ2-1; tentative D call: TRBD2 (6 bases). The CDR3 extends over 17 amino acids. Looked up from germline, CDR1 is SEHNR and CDR2 is FQNEAQ (reference sequence). V lost 5 bases to trimming and J lost 5 bases, with 22 bases between them. CDR3 coding DNA: TGTGCCAGCAGCGAGTCCCCGGGACTCGATCCGAACAATGAGCAGTTCTTC. Translating gives CASSESPGLDPNNEQFF.

This chain links TRBV19 with TRBJ1-4, with 10 bases that match TRBD1. The germline CDR1 and CDR2 sequences are LNHDA and SQIVND (reference sequence). With 6 bases clipped from V and 6 bases from J, the junction kept 4 bases outside the gene matches. The CDR3 is 14 amino acids. DNA of the CDR3: TGTGCCAGTAGCTCCGGGACAGGGGATGAAAAACTGTTTTTT. Translation gives CASSSGTGDEKLFF.

The chain links TRBV19 to TRBJ1-1; the D is unclear. Germline values: CDR1 LNHDA, CDR2 SQIVND (reference sequence). The CDR3 extends over 10 amino acids. The V and J ends lost 7 bases and 4 bases respectively, with 4 bases between them. This chain's CDR3 is CASMATEAFF. As DNA, the CDR3 is TGTGCCAGTATGGCCACTGAAGCTTTCTTT.

The rearrangement uses TRBV28 and TRBJ1-2; D is uncertain. Germline CDR1 and CDR2: MDHEN and SYDVKM. V lost 6 bases and J lost 2, with 10 bases in between. The CDR3 spans 13 residues. The CDR3 loop is CASSGVPNYGYTF. CDR3 DNA sequence: TGTGCCAGCAGCGGGGTTCCGAACTATGGCTACACCTTC.

The rearrangement uses TRBV6-5 and TRBJ2-3; no clear D gene. With 1 base removed from V and 5 bases from J, the gap between germline ends came to 7 bases. Germline CDR1 MNHEY, CDR2 SVGAGI. The CDR3 is 13 amino acids. CDR3 loop: CASSYFIGDTQYF. DNA of the CDR3: TGTGCCAGCAGTTACTTCATCGGAGATACGCAGTATTTT.

The V call is TRBV2, the J call TRBJ2-5; 14 bases agree with TRBD2. This CDR3 region has 15 residues. Germline assignment: CDR1 SNHLY and CDR2 FYNNEI. The ends lost 10 bases at V and 4 bases at J; junction bases unmatched: 8. CDR3 amino acids: CATMGTSGSLETQYF. Written as DNA, the CDR3 is TGTGCCACCATGGGGACTAGCGGGAGTCTAGAGACCCAGTACTTC.

The genes are TRBV18 and TRBJ2-4, with TRBD1 matching over 9 bases. Germline values: CDR1 KGHSH, CDR2 LQKENI. V lost 3 bases and J lost 9; bases outside the gene matches: 9. The CDR3 sequence is 15 residues long. Written as DNA, the CDR3 is TGTGCCAGCTCACCCCCGGGACAGGGAGGTCTCATTCAGTACTTC. This sequence encodes CASSPPGQGGLIQYF.

This chain uses TRBV5-1 with TRBJ2-7; the match to TRBD2 covers 8 bases. Germline CDR1 is SGHRS and CDR2 is YFSETQ. V was pared by 4 bases and J by 1 base, with 4 bases of the junction left unmatched. CDR3 size: 14 residues. CDR3: CASSLSGESYEQYF. The CDR3 nucleotides are TGCGCCAGCAGCCTTAGCGGGGAATCCTACGAGCAGTACTTC.

This chain uses TRBV21-1 with TRBJ1-5; the table's TRBD1 call for D was not verified on the DNA. TRBV21-1 is given as a pseudogene. The CDR3 length is 20 residues. The DNA for the CDR3 is TGTGCCAGCAGCAAGAGGTTGGGACAGCGCCCCCCCCCAATCAATCAGCCCCAGCATTTT. Translated, it gives CASSKRLGQRPPPINQPQHF.

This sequence joins TRBV18 and TRBJ1-2; D gene ambiguous. Germline V gene data show CDR1 as KGHSH and CDR2 as LQKENI. The CDR3 extends over 14 amino acids. Deletions cut 3 bases from V and 8 bases from J, with 16 bases between. CDR3 in amino acids: CASSPEREDGGYTF. CDR3 nucleotide sequence: TGTGCCAGCTCACCCGAACGGGAGGACGGGGGCTACACCTTC.

The rearrangement joins TRBV7-2 to TRBJ1-2; 10 bases agree with TRBD1. Germline V gene sequence: CDR1 SGHTA, CDR2 FQGNSA. CDR3 size: 16 residues. V lost 0 bases and J lost 4; bases outside the gene matches: 5. The CDR3, as DNA: TGTGCCAGCAGCTTAGCGTGGACAGGGGGAACCTATGGCTACACCTTC. As protein: CASSLAWTGGTYGYTF. The full variable domain, in which reference TRBV7-2 and TRBJ1-2 provide the parts outside the CDR3, is GAGVSQSPSNKVTEKGKDVELRCDPISGHTALYWYRQSLGQGLEFLIYFQGNSAPDKSGLPSDRFSAERTGGSVSTLTIQRTQQEDSAVYLCASSLAWTGGTYGYTFGSGTRLTVV.

The chain is built from TRBV24-1 and TRBJ1-1; 8 bases agree with TRBD1. With V trimmed by 5 bases and J by 4 bases, 2 bases remained unmatched. This CDR3 region has 13 residues. In germline, CDR1 is KGHDR, CDR2 SFDVKD. Here the CDR3 DNA reads TGTGCCACCAGTGTCACAGGGGGCACTGAAGCTTTCTTT. It specifies CATSVTGGTEAFF.

V is TRBV18 and J is TRBJ1-2, with TRBD1 matching 8 bases. Germline CDR1 is KGHSH and CDR2 is LQKENI. V lost 0 bases to trimming and J lost 7 bases; unmatched junction nucleotides: 7. There are 15 residues in the CDR3. The CDR3 here is CASSPPETGAIGYTF. The CDR3 DNA follows: TGTGCCAGCTCACCACCGGAGACAGGGGCGATTGGCTACACCTTC.

The gene calls are TRBV24-1 and TRBJ2-3; D is possibly TRBD1 (6 bases). The CDR3 totals 14 residues. In germline, CDR1 is KGHDR, CDR2 SFDVKD. Trimming cost V 4 bases and J 7 bases, with 14 bases left between them. For the CDR3, the DNA is TGTGCCACCAGTGACAATGCCGGGACAAATACGCAGTATTTT. This sequence encodes CATSDNAGTNTQYF.

As for this clone: Other DNA sequences in the same sample also yield this CDR3. V and J are TRBV7-2 and TRBJ2-7; weak D call: TRBD1 (5 bases). The CDR3 contains 12 residues. V was shortened by 2 bases and J by 4 bases, with 6 bases between the two germline ends. Germline-derived CDR1 and CDR2 are SGHTA and FQGNSA. The CDR3 DNA reads TGTGCCAGCAGCTTACAGGGATACGAGCAGTACTTC. Protein: CASSLQGYEQYF.